These T cell receptor beta chains were read from a single sample in a study of blood T cell repertoires in COVID-19. The table came from immunoSEQ multiplex PCR; TCRdb's copy has only in-frame clones and leaves some out. The sample includes 160,000 or so clones, 89% of them seen just once. Sequences were obtained from peripheral blood. These receptors were collected from a man in his sixties with acute or convalescent COVID-19. CDR3s include the opening cysteine and the closing phenylalanine or tryptophan. D genes are given only for firm matches. The size entry is marked missing in some rows and otherwise reads once, few, many or a size class.

TRBD1,.,TRBJ2-1,TRBV7-3,CASTLFLGTGNKDEQFF,TGTGCCAGCACCTTATTTTTAGGGACAGGTAACAAGGATGAGCAGTTCTTC
TRBD2,.,TRBJ2-7,TRBV11-2,CASSFIAGGLEQYF,TGTGCCAGCAGCTTCATTGCGGGGGGGCTCGAGCAGTACTTC
.,.,TRBJ2-7,TRBV4-3,CASSQDSLSYEQYF,TGCGCCAGCAGCCAAGACTCACTAAGCTACGAGCAGTACTTC
.,.,TRBJ1-2,TRBV7-7,CASSFHGYGYTF,TGTGCCAGCAGCTTTCACGGCTATGGCTACACCTTC
TRBD1,once,TRBJ1-3,TRBV2,CASRDRASGNTIYF,TGTGCCAGCAGGGACAGGGCTTCTGGAAACACCATATATTTT
.,.,TRBJ2-1,TRBV2,CASSVEPGVPRVNEQFF,TGTGCCAGCAGTGTGGAACCGGGGGTACCCCGAGTGAATGAGCAGTTCTTC
.,once,TRBJ1-1,TRBV19,CASSAYRNTEAFF,TGTGCCAGTAGTGCGTATCGTAACACTGAAGCTTTCTTT
.,.,TRBJ1-3,TRBV19,CASTRDNRSGNTIYF,TGTGCCAGTACCCGGGACAACCGCTCTGGAAACACCATATATTTT
.,.,TRBJ1-3,TRBV5-1,CASSEEGFSGNTIYF,TGCGCCAGCTCGGAGGAGGGTTTCTCTGGAAACACCATATATTTT
TRBD2,.,TRBJ2-5,TRBV5-1,CASSLPLAGGHGTAKETQYF,TGCGCCAGCAGCTTGCCCCTAGCGGGGGGGCACGGCACGGCGAAAGAGACCCAGTACTTC
TRBD2,.,TRBJ2-1,TRBV24-1,CASDSGGAGGNEQFF,TGTGCCAGCGATAGCGGGGGGGCCGGGGGGAATGAGCAGTTCTTC
TRBD1,.,TRBJ1-4,TRBV4-1,CASSQVGTGSEKLFF,TGCGCCAGCAGCCAAGTCGGGACAGGGAGTGAAAAACTGTTTTTT
.,.,TRBJ1-5,TRBV6-2/TRBV6-3,CASSYWAGVRGQPQHF,TGTGCCAGCAGTTACTGGGCAGGGGTAAGAGGTCAGCCCCAGCATTTT
.,.,TRBJ1-6,TRBV27,CASSLDDSPLHF,TGTGCCAGCAGTCTAGACGACTCACCCCTCCACTTT
.,.,TRBJ2-7,TRBV18,CASSFEGGHSYEQYF,TGTGCCAGCTCATTCGAGGGGGGGCATTCCTACGAGCAGTACTTC
.,.,TRBJ1-3,TRBV5-1,CASSLDWSSAFSGNTIYF,TGCGCCAGCAGCTTGGATTGGAGCAGCGCCTTCTCTGGAAACACCATATATTTT
.,once,TRBJ2-6,TRBV5-1,CASSLEPRSGANVLTF,TGCGCCAGCAGCTTGGAACCCAGATCTGGGGCCAACGTCCTGACTTTC
TRBD2,few,TRBJ2-1,TRBV19,CASTRAGGPNEQFF,TGTGCCAGTACCAGAGCGGGGGGGCCCAATGAGCAGTTCTTC
TRBD1,.,TRBJ1-2,TRBV9,CASSAGTVNYGYTF,TGTGCCAGCAGCGCCGGGACAGTGAACTATGGCTACACCTTC
.,.,TRBJ2-5,TRBV5-4,CASSLSQGYRETQYF,TGTGCCAGCAGCCTAAGTCAGGGGTATAGGGAGACCCAGTACTTC
TRBD1,.,TRBJ1-2,TRBV9,CASSVYRDRAGGYTF,TGTGCCAGCAGCGTCTACCGGGACAGGGCGGGTGGCTACACCTTC
.,.,TRBJ2-3,TRBV6-5,CASSPGLARTQYF,TGTGCCAGCAGTCCGGGGCTAGCGCGTACGCAGTATTTT
.,.,TRBJ2-1,TRBV20-1,CSARDLSRQFF,TGCAGTGCTAGAGATCTCTCGAGACAGTTCTTC
.,.,TRBJ1-2,TRBV29-1,CSVESWTRDGYTF,TGCAGCGTTGAATCGTGGACCAGGGATGGCTACACCTTC
TRBD2,.,TRBJ2-1,TRBV15,CATSRVALAGGDNEQFF,TGTGCCACCAGCAGAGTTGCCCTAGCGGGGGGCGACAATGAGCAGTTCTTC
.,few,TRBJ2-7,TRBV3-1/TRBV3-2,CASSRVSGSYEQYF,TGTGCCAGCAGCCGAGTCAGCGGCTCCTACGAGCAGTACTTC
TRBD2,.,TRBJ2-7,TRBV5-4,CASSPVAGNSYEQYF,TGTGCCAGCAGCCCTGTAGCGGGGAACTCCTACGAGCAGTACTTC
TRBD1,.,TRBJ1-5,TRBV5-1,CASSLDRGSNQPQHF,TGCGCCAGCAGCTTGGACAGGGGGAGCAATCAGCCCCAGCATTTT
.,.,TRBJ1-5,TRBV27,CASSFRGGGNQPQHF,TGTGCCAGCAGTTTTCGGGGAGGGGGCAATCAGCCCCAGCATTTT
TRBD2,.,TRBJ2-3,TRBV7-9,CASSFGLAGITDTQYF,TGTGCCAGCAGCTTCGGACTAGCGGGGATCACAGATACGCAGTATTTT
.,.,TRBJ1-2,TRBV12-5,CASGPPEDYGYTF,TGTGCTAGTGGTCCCCCGGAGGACTATGGCTACACCTTC
TRBD1,.,TRBJ1-2,TRBV18,CASSPPGQDPYGYTF,TGTGCCAGCTCACCACCGGGACAGGATCCCTATGGCTACACCTTC
.,.,TRBJ2-7,TRBV6-5,CASSYSFLRDYEQYF,TGTGCCAGCAGTTACTCATTTCTCAGGGACTACGAGCAGTACTTC
TRBD1,once,TRBJ1-2,TRBV6-5,CASSQTRQGPYGYTF,TGTGCCAGCAGTCAAACCCGACAGGGGCCCTATGGCTACACCTTC
.,.,TRBJ2-3,TRBV9,CASSSGLSLDTQYF,TGTGCCAGCAGCTCGGGACTCTCCCTAGATACGCAGTATTTT
TRBD1,.,TRBJ2-7,TRBV10-3,CATNQQGPNSYEQYF,TGTGCCACCAACCAACAGGGGCCCAACTCCTACGAGCAGTACTTC
TRBD1,.,TRBJ2-7,TRBV7-2,CASSLRGTGAYTNLYEQYF,TGTGCCAGCAGCTTAAGGGGGACAGGGGCCTACACCAACCTCTACGAGCAGTACTTC
.,.,TRBJ1-3,TRBV6-5,CASSLGSSGNTIYF,TGTGCCAGCAGTTTGGGGAGCTCTGGAAACACCATATATTTT
.,.,TRBJ1-1,TRBV29-1,CSVGGVRAFF,TGCAGCGTGGGGGGAGTAAGAGCTTTCTTT
.,.,TRBJ2-5,TRBV2,CASSIGYGGGARETQYF,TGTGCCAGCAGTATCGGGTATGGCGGTGGGGCCCGAGAGACCCAGTACTTC
TRBD1,.,TRBJ1-2,TRBV5-1,CASSLEDRILGYTF,TGCGCCAGCAGCTTGGAGGACAGGATCCTCGGCTACACCTTC
TRBD1,.,TRBJ2-6,TRBV27,CASSASGQGQSGANVLTF,TGTGCCAGCAGTGCGTCGGGACAGGGGCAATCCGGGGCCAACGTCCTGACTTTC
TRBD1,once,TRBJ2-2,TRBV15,CATSRVPPGTGLSGELFF,TGTGCCACCAGCAGAGTACCCCCAGGGACAGGGTTGTCCGGGGAGCTGTTTTTT
.,.,TRBJ1-2,TRBV7-2,CASSPAWPGSYGYTF,TGTGCCAGCAGCCCTGCCTGGCCGGGTAGCTATGGCTACACCTTC
.,.,TRBJ1-2,TRBV7-2,CASSLGLGVYGYTF,TGTGCCAGCAGCTTAGGGTTAGGGGTCTATGGCTACACCTTC
.,.,TRBJ2-5,TRBV18,CASSPPGQSQETQYF,TGTGCCAGCTCACCCCCCGGACAGTCACAAGAGACCCAGTACTTC
TRBD2,.,TRBJ2-7,TRBV9,CASSAGLAETSYEQYF,TGTGCCAGCAGCGCCGGACTAGCGGAGACCTCCTACGAGCAGTACTTC
.,.,TRBJ1-5,TRBV5-1,CASSLVGGGQPQHF,TGCGCCAGCAGCTTGGTTGGGGGGGGCCAGCCCCAGCATTTT
TRBD1,once,TRBJ1-5,TRBV6-2/TRBV6-3,CASSYNPGQGGNQPQHF,TGTGCCAGCAGTTACAATCCGGGACAGGGAGGCAATCAGCCCCAGCATTTT